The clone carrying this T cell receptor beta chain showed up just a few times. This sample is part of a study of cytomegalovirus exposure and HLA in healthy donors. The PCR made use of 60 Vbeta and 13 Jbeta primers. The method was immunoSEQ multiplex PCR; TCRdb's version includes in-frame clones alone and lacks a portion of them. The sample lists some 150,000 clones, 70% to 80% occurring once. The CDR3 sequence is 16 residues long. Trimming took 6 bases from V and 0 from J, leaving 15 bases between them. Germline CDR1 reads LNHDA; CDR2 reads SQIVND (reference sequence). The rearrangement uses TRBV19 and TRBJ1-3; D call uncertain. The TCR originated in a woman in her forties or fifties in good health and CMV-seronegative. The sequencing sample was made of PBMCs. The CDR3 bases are TGTGCCAGTAGCCGACACAGTATCCTCTCTGGAAACACCATATATTTT. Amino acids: CASSRHSILSGNTIYF.